These T cell receptor beta chains were read from a single sample in a study of PD-1 blockade in classical Hodgkin lymphoma. Clones were sequenced by immunoSEQ multiplex PCR, and TCRdb holds only the in-frame ones, with some missing. The repertoire holds 20,000 to 25,000 clones, with 81% as singletons. Material: peripheral blood mononuclear cells (PBMCs), obtained before the second cycle of nivolumab. The origin of the receptors is a human donor with classical Hodgkin lymphoma. Each CDR3 is given with its conserved first and last residue. The order of the fields is D gene, J gene, V gene, clone size, CDR3 protein, CDR3 DNA. The D gene is left open where the match is weak. Size tells how often a clone was seen (once, few, many) or the class of an expanded clone, and some rows leave it out.

D gene: -; J gene: TRBJ1-4; V gene: TRBV7-8; clone size: -; CDR3 protein: CASSLRTATHLATNEKLFF; CDR3 DNA: TGTGCCAGCAGCCTCCGGACAGCTACTCACCTGGCAACTAATGAAAAACTGTTTTTT
D gene: -; J gene: TRBJ2-5; V gene: TRBV10-1; clone size: -; CDR3 protein: CASSESRGRGETQYF; CDR3 DNA: TGCGCCAGCAGTGAGTCAAGAGGCCGGGGGGAGACCCAGTACTTC
D gene: TRBD2; J gene: TRBJ2-1; V gene: TRBV11-2; clone size: -; CDR3 protein: CASSDRGGTSGRAYNEQFF; CDR3 DNA: TGTGCCAGCAGCGACAGAGGGGGGACTAGCGGGAGGGCCTACAATGAGCAGTTCTTC
D gene: TRBD1; J gene: TRBJ2-3; V gene: TRBV11-3; clone size: -; CDR3 protein: CASSFGGQGSDTQYF; CDR3 DNA: TGTGCCAGCAGCTTTGGGGGACAGGGTAGTGATACGCAGTATTTT
D gene: -; J gene: TRBJ1-1; V gene: TRBV6-6; clone size: -; CDR3 protein: CASGSSRGTEAFF; CDR3 DNA: TGTGCCAGCGGAAGCTCACGCGGAACTGAAGCTTTCTTT
D gene: TRBD2; J gene: TRBJ2-1; V gene: TRBV2; clone size: -; CDR3 protein: CAFTTGTSGGAGYNEQFF; CDR3 DNA: TGTGCCTTTACTACAGGGACTAGCGGGGGGGCCGGCTACAATGAGCAGTTCTTC
D gene: -; J gene: TRBJ1-1; V gene: TRBV30; clone size: -; CDR3 protein: CAWSKGPEAFF; CDR3 DNA: TGTGCCTGGAGTAAGGGGCCTGAAGCTTTCTTT
D gene: -; J gene: TRBJ2-2; V gene: TRBV5-1; clone size: -; CDR3 protein: CASSLGDAGVGELFF; CDR3 DNA: TGCGCCAGCAGCTTGGGGGACGCGGGTGTCGGGGAGCTGTTTTTT
D gene: -; J gene: TRBJ1-1; V gene: TRBV5-1; clone size: -; CDR3 protein: CASSLNPTEAFF; CDR3 DNA: TGCGCCAGCAGCTTAAACCCGACTGAAGCTTTCTTT
D gene: -; J gene: TRBJ1-4; V gene: TRBV2; clone size: -; CDR3 protein: CASSERGEKLFF; CDR3 DNA: TGTGCCAGCAGTGAGCGGGGGGAAAAACTGTTTTTT
D gene: -; J gene: TRBJ1-1; V gene: TRBV28; clone size: -; CDR3 protein: CASSLLNTEAFF; CDR3 DNA: TGTGCCAGCAGTTTGCTCAACACTGAAGCTTTCTTT
D gene: -; J gene: TRBJ1-1; V gene: TRBV10-1; clone size: -; CDR3 protein: CASSFGAEAFF; CDR3 DNA: TGCGCCAGCAGTTTTGGCGCTGAAGCTTTCTTT
D gene: -; J gene: TRBJ2-5; V gene: TRBV7-7; clone size: once; CDR3 protein: CASSRGLSRTQYF; CDR3 DNA: TGTGCCAGCAGCCGAGGTCTAAGTCGGACCCAGTACTTC
D gene: -; J gene: TRBJ2-1; V gene: TRBV5-1; clone size: -; CDR3 protein: CASSLEGGGTTRRNEQFF; CDR3 DNA: TGCGCCAGCAGCTTGGAGGGGGGCGGGACCACCCGGCGGAATGAGCAGTTCTTC
D gene: -; J gene: TRBJ1-1; V gene: TRBV5-1; clone size: -; CDR3 protein: CASSGGVVNTEAFF; CDR3 DNA: TGCGCCAGCAGCGGGGGCGTAGTGAACACTGAAGCTTTCTTT
D gene: -; J gene: TRBJ1-2; V gene: TRBV4-2; clone size: -; CDR3 protein: CASSQDEGRVNYGYTF; CDR3 DNA: TGTGCCAGCAGCCAAGATGAGGGCAGGGTGAACTATGGCTACACCTTC
D gene: -; J gene: TRBJ2-6; V gene: TRBV4-2; clone size: -; CDR3 protein: CASSPEWVVGASGANVLTF; CDR3 DNA: TGTGCCAGCAGCCCCGAGTGGGTGGTGGGCGCCTCTGGGGCCAACGTCCTGACTTTC
D gene: -; J gene: TRBJ2-5; V gene: TRBV28; clone size: -; CDR3 protein: CASSLSPGLGALQETQYF; CDR3 DNA: TGTGCCAGCAGTTTATCCCCCGGCTTGGGGGCCTTACAAGAGACCCAGTACTTC
D gene: TRBD2; J gene: TRBJ2-5; V gene: TRBV2; clone size: -; CDR3 protein: CASSVGGGALETQYF; CDR3 DNA: TGTGCCAGCAGTGTAGGCGGGGGGGCCTTAGAGACCCAGTACTTC
D gene: -; J gene: TRBJ2-4; V gene: TRBV7-7; clone size: -; CDR3 protein: CASSSGAAGKNIQYF; CDR3 DNA: TGTGCTAGCAGCTCTGGGGCCGCCGGCAAAAACATTCAGTACTTC
D gene: -; J gene: TRBJ1-4; V gene: TRBV2; clone size: few; CDR3 protein: CASSDDHPATNEKLFF; CDR3 DNA: TGTGCCAGCAGTGATGACCACCCTGCAACTAATGAAAAACTGTTTTTT
D gene: TRBD2; J gene: TRBJ2-3; V gene: TRBV29-1; clone size: -; CDR3 protein: CSVEDSGITDTQYF; CDR3 DNA: TGCAGCGTTGAGGATAGCGGGATCACAGATACGCAGTATTTT
D gene: TRBD2; J gene: TRBJ2-7; V gene: TRBV27; clone size: -; CDR3 protein: CASSLMGGRSVPYEQYF; CDR3 DNA: TGTGCCAGCAGTTTAATGGGCGGGAGGAGCGTCCCCTACGAGCAGTACTTC
D gene: -; J gene: TRBJ2-7; V gene: TRBV5-6; clone size: -; CDR3 protein: CASSLIGAESSYEQYF; CDR3 DNA: TGTGCCAGCAGCTTGATCGGAGCCGAGAGCTCCTACGAGCAGTACTTC
D gene: -; J gene: TRBJ1-2; V gene: TRBV5-6; clone size: -; CDR3 protein: CASSLYTGYTF; CDR3 DNA: TGTGCCAGCAGCTTGTACACGGGCTACACCTTC
D gene: TRBD1; J gene: TRBJ1-1; V gene: TRBV4-1; clone size: -; CDR3 protein: CASSQALDRGRVTEAFF; CDR3 DNA: TGCGCCAGCAGCCAAGCGTTGGACAGGGGGCGAGTCACTGAAGCTTTCTTT
D gene: TRBD2; J gene: TRBJ2-5; V gene: TRBV28; clone size: -; CDR3 protein: CASITGGASETQYF; CDR3 DNA: TGTGCCAGCATCACCGGGGGGGCTTCGGAGACCCAGTACTTC
D gene: TRBD1; J gene: TRBJ1-2; V gene: TRBV5-1; clone size: -; CDR3 protein: CASSRQGAESYGYTF; CDR3 DNA: TGCGCCAGCAGTCGACAGGGGGCAGAATCTTATGGCTACACCTTC
D gene: -; J gene: TRBJ2-3; V gene: TRBV7-6; clone size: -; CDR3 protein: CASSLNLGGTDTQYF; CDR3 DNA: TGTGCCAGCAGCTTAAACCTAGGGGGCACAGATACGCAGTATTTT
D gene: -; J gene: TRBJ2-7; V gene: TRBV7-6; clone size: -; CDR3 protein: CASSLGGDSYEQYF; CDR3 DNA: TGTGCCAGCAGCTTAGGGGGAGACTCCTACGAGCAGTACTTC
D gene: -; J gene: TRBJ2-7; V gene: TRBV7-8; clone size: -; CDR3 protein: CASSLGRGHSYEQYF; CDR3 DNA: TGTGCCAGCAGTCTCGGCAGGGGCCACTCCTACGAGCAGTACTTC
D gene: -; J gene: TRBJ2-7; V gene: TRBV19; clone size: -; CDR3 protein: CASTFLGEQYF; CDR3 DNA: TGTGCCAGTACCTTCTTAGGAGAGCAGTACTTC
D gene: -; J gene: TRBJ2-7; V gene: TRBV19; clone size: -; CDR3 protein: CASSRTVSYEQYF; CDR3 DNA: TGTGCCAGTAGTAGGACAGTCTCCTACGAGCAGTACTTC
D gene: -; J gene: TRBJ2-2; V gene: TRBV11-3; clone size: -; CDR3 protein: CASSLSGVTTGELFF; CDR3 DNA: TGTGCCAGCAGCCTTTCGGGGGTTACCACCGGGGAGCTGTTTTTT
D gene: TRBD1; J gene: TRBJ2-6; V gene: TRBV9; clone size: once; CDR3 protein: CASSGRDRLSSGANVLTF; CDR3 DNA: TGTGCCAGCAGCGGCCGGGACAGACTCAGTTCTGGGGCCAACGTCCTGACTTTC